This entry is about one T cell receptor beta chain. These data originate in a study of PD-L1 blockade in urothelial cancer. Study-wide context: Prior regimens of chemotherapy numbered 0 to 3 per patient.

CDR1 is MDHEN, CDR2 SYDVKM, per germline. Between the trimmed V and J ends, which lost 6 bases and 5 bases, there was a span of 13 bases. This CDR3 is 13 amino acids long. Only in-frame clones appear in the TCRdb table, and some are missing; sequencing was by immunoSEQ multiplex PCR. The table lists about 74,000 clones, 80% to 90% of them singletons. The clonotype originates from a man aged 70 or older with urothelial cancer. The source material was PBMCs, sampled around atezolizumab (anti-PD-L1) treatment. The V and J genes are TRBV28 and TRBJ1-1; D might be TRBD1 (5 bases). DNA for the CDR3: TGTGCCAGCAGGGGGCAGCTTAAAACTGAAGCTTTCTTT. Residues: CASRGQLKTEAFF. Using reference TRBV28 and TRBJ1-1 for the parts outside the CDR3, the full variable domain is DVKVTQSSRYLVKRTGEKVFLECVQDMDHENMFWYRQDPGLGLRLIYFSYDVKMKEKGDIPEGYSVSREKKERFSLILESASTNQTSMYLCASRGQLKTEAFFGQGTRLTVV.